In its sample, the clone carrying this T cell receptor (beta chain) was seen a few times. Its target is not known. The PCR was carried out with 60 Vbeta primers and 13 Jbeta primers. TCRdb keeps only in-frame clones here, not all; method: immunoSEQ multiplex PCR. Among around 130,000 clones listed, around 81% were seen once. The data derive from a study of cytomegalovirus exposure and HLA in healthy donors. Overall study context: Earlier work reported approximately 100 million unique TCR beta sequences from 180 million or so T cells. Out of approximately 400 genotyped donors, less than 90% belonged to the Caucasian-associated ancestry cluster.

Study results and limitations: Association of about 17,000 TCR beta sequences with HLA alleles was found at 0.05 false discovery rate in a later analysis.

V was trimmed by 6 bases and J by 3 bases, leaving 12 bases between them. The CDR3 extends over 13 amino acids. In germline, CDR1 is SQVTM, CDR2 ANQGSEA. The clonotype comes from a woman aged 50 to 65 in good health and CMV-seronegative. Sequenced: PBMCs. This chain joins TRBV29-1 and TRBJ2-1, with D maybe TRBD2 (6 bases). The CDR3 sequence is CSVGGDHYNEQFF. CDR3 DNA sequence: TGCAGCGTAGGAGGGGATCACTACAATGAGCAGTTCTTC.